This section outlines one T cell receptor beta chain sequence together with its context. With V trimmed by 7 bases and J by 6 bases, 9 bases remained unmatched. The V gene's germline CDR1 is SGHNT and CDR2 YYREEE (reference sequence). The CDR3 contains 14 residues. The data derive from a study of blood T cell repertoires in COVID-19. Study information: Acute and convalescent COVID-19 specimens originated in the United States, Italy and Spain. The analysed material was cDNA or gDNA that came from T cells, B-cell-depleted T cells, or PBMCs.

Per the study methods: Using reference gene primer amplification, nucleated cell counts were estimated. Sequencing used immunoSEQ multiplex PCR; TCRdb keeps in-frame clones, though not all of them. That table supplies the V and J calls and clone size; D and trimming were determined from the DNA. The sample holds approximately 130,000 clones, approximately 85% seen once. The receptor's source is a human donor in a cohort sampled during active COVID-19. The genes are TRBV5-4 and TRBJ2-1; 8 positions agree with TRBD2. Source material: peripheral blood. The CDR3, as DNA: TGTGCCAGCGGGACTAGTGGCATTTCCAATGAGCAGTTCTTC. Translating it yields CASGTSGISNEQFF.